This T cell receptor (beta chain) derives from a study of cytomegalovirus exposure and HLA in healthy donors. Germline lookup yields CDR1 GTSNPN and CDR2 SVGIG (reference sequence). The V gene end was trimmed by 8 bases and the J gene end by 11 bases; junction bases not matched to a gene: 16. CDR3 size: 14 residues. PCR involved 60 Vbeta and 13 Jbeta primers. The protocol was immunoSEQ multiplex PCR, while the TCRdb copy is restricted to in-frame clones and leaves out a portion. The top ten hold 0.95% to 1% of the sample, which has under 200,000 clones, 75% to 85% seen once. Study-wide results and caveats: In a later analysis, a missense DCLRE1C variant was linked to TCR beta V- and J-gene trimming.

This clone was counted a single time. The antigen is unknown. The sequence came from a girl aged 2 to 9 in good health and CMV-seropositive. The sample was PBMCs. The chain employs TRBV30 and TRBJ2-3; TRBD2 agrees at 10 bases. This CDR3 is CAVRLAGLWYGQYF. In DNA form, the CDR3 reads TGTGCCGTACGACTAGCGGGCCTATGGTATGGGCAGTATTTT. The full variable domain, in which reference TRBV30 and TRBJ2-3 provide the parts outside the CDR3, is SQTIHQWPATLVQPVGSPLSLECTVEGTSNPNLYWYRQAAGRGLQLLFYSVGIGQISSEVPQNLSASRPQDRQFILSSKKLLLSDSGFYLCAVRLAGLWYGQYFGPGTRLTVL.